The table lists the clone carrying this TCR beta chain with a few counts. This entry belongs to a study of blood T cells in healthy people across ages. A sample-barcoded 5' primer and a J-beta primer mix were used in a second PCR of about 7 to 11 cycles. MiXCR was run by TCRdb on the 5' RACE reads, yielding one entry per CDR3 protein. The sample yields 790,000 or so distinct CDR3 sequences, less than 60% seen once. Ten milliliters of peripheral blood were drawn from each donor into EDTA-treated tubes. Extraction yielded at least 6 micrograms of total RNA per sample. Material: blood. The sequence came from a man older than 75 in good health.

The DNA for the CDR3 is TGTGCCAGCAGTCTTTACTGGACTAGCGGGAGGAAATACAATGAGCAGTTCTTC. It yields the protein CASSLYWTSGRKYNEQFF. This chain links TRBV27 with TRBJ2-1; 14 bases line up with TRBD2. From germline, CDR1 is MNHEY and CDR2 SMNVEV (reference sequence). The CDR3 is 18 amino acids. Trimming took 5 bases from V and 4 from J; bases not matched to a gene: 10.